This T cell receptor (beta chain) is drawn from a study of lymphopenia after photon versus proton radiotherapy. The data were produced by immunoSEQ multiplex PCR, yet TCRdb's version contains in-frame clones alone and is incomplete. The data contain under 15,000 clones, 89% of them singletons. V lost 4 bases and J lost 8; bases outside the gene matches: 6. The CDR3 covers 13 residues. Per germline, CDR1 SGHRS and CDR2 YFSETQ. This material consisted of peripheral blood, taken from a patient treated with proton-based radiotherapy. This sequence joins TRBV5-1 and TRBJ1-2; 9 bases line up with TRBD1. The receptor was isolated from a man aged 55 to 69 with pancreatic cancer. As DNA, the CDR3 is TGCGCCAGCAGCCCCTGGACAGGGGCCGGCTACACCTTC. Translating gives CASSPWTGAGYTF.